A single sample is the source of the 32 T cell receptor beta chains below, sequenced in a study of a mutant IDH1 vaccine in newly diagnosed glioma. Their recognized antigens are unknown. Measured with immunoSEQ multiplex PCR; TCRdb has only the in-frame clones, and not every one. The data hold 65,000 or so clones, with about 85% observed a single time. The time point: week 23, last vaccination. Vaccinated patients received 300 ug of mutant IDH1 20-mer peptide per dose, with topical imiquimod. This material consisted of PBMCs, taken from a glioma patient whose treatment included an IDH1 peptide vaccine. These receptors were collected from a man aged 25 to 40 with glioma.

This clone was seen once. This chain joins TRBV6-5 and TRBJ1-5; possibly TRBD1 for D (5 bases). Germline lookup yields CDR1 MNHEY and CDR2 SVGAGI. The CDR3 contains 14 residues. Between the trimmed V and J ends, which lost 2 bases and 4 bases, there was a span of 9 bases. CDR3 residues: CASSYGGENQPQHF. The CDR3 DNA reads TGTGCCAGCAGTTACGGGGGGGAGAATCAGCCCCAGCATTTT.

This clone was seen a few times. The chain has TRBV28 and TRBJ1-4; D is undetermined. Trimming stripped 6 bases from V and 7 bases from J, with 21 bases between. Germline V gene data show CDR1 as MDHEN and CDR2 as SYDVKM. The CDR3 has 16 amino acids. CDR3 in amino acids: CASSPGRSSGSEKLFF. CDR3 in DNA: TGTGCCAGCAGCCCCGGTAGGAGCTCGGGAAGTGAAAAACTGTTTTTT.

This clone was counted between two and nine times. In DNA, the CDR3 is TGTGCCAGCACCCCTCGGAAGCGGCGGCAAGAGACCCAGTACTTC. The encoded protein is CASTPRKRRQETQYF. The gene calls are TRBV7-2 and TRBJ2-5, with D possibly matching TRBD2 (5 bases). This CDR3 is built from 15 residues. Germline values: CDR1 SGHTA, CDR2 FQGNSA. With 7 bases removed from V and 2 bases from J, the gap between germline ends came to 17 bases.

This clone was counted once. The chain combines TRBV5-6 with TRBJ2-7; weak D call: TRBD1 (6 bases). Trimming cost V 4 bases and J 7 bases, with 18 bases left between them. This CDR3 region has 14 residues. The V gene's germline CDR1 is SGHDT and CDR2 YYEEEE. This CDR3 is CASSGTGLMGEQYF. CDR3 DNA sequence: TGTGCCAGCAGCGGAACAGGGTTAATGGGGGAGCAGTACTTC. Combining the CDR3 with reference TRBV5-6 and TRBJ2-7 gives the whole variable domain DAGVTQSPTHLIKTRGQQVTLRCSPKSGHDTVSWYQQALGQGPQFIFQYYEEEERQRGNFPDRFSGHQFPNYSSELNVNALLLGDSALYLCASSGTGLMGEQYFGPGTRLTVT.

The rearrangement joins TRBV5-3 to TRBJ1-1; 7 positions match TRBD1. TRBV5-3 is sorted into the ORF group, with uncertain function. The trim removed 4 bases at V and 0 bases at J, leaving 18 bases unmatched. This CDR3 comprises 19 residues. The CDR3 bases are TGTGCCAGAAGCCCACAAAGGTTTGGGACAGACAACATGAACACTGAAGCTTTCTTT. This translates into CARSPQRFGTDNMNTEAFF.

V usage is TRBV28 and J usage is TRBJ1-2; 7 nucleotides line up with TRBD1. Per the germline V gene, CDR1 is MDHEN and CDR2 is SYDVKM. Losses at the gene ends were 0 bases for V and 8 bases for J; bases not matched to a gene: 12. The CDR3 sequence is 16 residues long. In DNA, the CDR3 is TGTGCCAGCAGTTTATGGGACCGACAGGGACTTTGGGGCTACACCTTC. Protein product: CASSLWDRQGLWGYTF.

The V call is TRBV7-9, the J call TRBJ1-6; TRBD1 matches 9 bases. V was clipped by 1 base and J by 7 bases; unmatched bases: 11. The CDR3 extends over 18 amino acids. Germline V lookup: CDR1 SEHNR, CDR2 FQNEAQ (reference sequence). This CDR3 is CASSLDRTGVIGNSPLHF. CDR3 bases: TGTGCCAGCAGCTTAGATCGGACAGGGGTCATCGGGAATTCACCCCTCCACTTT.

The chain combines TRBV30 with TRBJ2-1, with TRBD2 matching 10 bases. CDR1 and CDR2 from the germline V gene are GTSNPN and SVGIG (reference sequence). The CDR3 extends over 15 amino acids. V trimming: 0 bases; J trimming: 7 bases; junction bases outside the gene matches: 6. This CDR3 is CAWSVPAGGPNEQFF. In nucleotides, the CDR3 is TGTGCCTGGAGTGTACCAGCGGGGGGGCCTAATGAGCAGTTCTTC.

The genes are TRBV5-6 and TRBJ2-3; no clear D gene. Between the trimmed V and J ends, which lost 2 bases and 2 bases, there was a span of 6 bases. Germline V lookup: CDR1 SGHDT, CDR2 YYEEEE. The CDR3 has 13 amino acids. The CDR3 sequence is CASSLDTTDTQYF. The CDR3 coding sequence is TGTGCCAGCAGCTTAGACACCACAGATACGCAGTATTTT.

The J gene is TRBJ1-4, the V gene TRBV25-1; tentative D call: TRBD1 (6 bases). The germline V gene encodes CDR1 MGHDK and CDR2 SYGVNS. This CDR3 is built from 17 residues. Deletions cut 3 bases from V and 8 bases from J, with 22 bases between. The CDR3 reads CASSELLIQGLEEKLFF. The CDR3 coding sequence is TGTGCCAGCAGTGAGTTACTAATACAGGGCTTGGAAGAAAAACTGTTTTTT.

CDR3 DNA: TGTGCCAGCAGCTTAGGCAGAGGCTACACCGGGGAGCTGTTTTTT. Protein: CASSLGRGYTGELFF. V usage is TRBV13 and J usage is TRBJ2-2; D is undetermined. The length of the CDR3 is 15 residues. V was pared by 0 bases and J by 3 bases, with 8 bases between. Per germline, CDR1 PRHDT and CDR2 FYEKMQ (reference sequence).

DNA for the CDR3: TGTGCCAGCAGCTCGGACAGGGCTCAGCCCCAGCATTTT. Protein sequence: CASSSDRAQPQHF. V usage is TRBV6-1 and J usage is TRBJ1-5; 8 bases are shared with TRBD1. Germline loops: CDR1 MNHNS, CDR2 SASEGT. The CDR3 runs 13 residues. V lost 6 bases to trimming and J lost 6 bases; unmatched junction nucleotides: 4.

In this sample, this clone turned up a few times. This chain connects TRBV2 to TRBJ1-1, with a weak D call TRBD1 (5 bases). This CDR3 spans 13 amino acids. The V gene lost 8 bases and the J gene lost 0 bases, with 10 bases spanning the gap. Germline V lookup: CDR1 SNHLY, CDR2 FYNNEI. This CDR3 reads CASGGNMNTEAFF. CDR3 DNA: TGTGCCAGCGGGGGGAATATGAACACTGAAGCTTTCTTT.

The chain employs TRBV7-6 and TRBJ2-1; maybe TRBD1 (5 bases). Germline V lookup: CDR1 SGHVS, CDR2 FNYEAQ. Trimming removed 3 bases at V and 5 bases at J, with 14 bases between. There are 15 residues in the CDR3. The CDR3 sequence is CASSLWAGSNNEQFF. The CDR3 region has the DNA TGTGCCAGCAGCTTGTGGGCAGGGTCCAACAATGAGCAGTTCTTC.

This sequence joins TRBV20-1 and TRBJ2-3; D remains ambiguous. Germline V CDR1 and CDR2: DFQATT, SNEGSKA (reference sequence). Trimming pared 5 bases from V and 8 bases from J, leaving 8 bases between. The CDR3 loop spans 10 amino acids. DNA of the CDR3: TGCAGTGCTCCAGGCCTTACGCAGTATTTT. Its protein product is CSAPGLTQYF.

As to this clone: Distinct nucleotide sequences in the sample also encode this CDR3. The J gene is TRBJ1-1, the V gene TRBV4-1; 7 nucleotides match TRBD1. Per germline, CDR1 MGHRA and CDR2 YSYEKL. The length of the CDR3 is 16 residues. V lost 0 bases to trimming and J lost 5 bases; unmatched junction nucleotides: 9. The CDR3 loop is CASSQEGGRGNTEAFF. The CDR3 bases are TGCGCCAGCAGCCAAGAAGGGGGCCGGGGGAATACTGAAGCTTTCTTT.

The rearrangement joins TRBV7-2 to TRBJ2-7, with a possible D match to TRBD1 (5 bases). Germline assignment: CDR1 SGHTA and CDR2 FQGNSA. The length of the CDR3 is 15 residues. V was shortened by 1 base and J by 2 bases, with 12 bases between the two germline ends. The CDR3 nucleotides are TGTGCCAGCAGCTTAGTTCTAGGGGTTACCTACGAGCAGTACTTC. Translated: CASSLVLGVTYEQYF.

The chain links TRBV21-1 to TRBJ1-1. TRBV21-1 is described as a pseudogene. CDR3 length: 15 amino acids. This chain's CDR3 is CASSNPGRGGTEAFF. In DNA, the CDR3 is TGTGCCAGCAGCAACCCTGGTCGCGGGGGCACTGAAGCTTTCTTT.

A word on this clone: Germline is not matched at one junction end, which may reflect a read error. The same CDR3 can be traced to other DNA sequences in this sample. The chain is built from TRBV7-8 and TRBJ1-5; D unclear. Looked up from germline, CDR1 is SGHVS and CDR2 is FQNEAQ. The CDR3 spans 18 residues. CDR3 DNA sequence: TGTGCCAGCAGCCTAGCGCCTATTCGGGATTATAGCAATCAGCCCCAGCATTTT. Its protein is CASSLAPIRDYSNQPQHF.

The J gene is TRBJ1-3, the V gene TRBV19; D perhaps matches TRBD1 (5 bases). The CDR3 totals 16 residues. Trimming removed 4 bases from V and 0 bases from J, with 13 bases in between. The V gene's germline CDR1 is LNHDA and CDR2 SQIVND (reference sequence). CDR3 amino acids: CASSTRGRYSGNTIYF. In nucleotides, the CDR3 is TGTGCCAGTAGTACCCGGGGCAGATACTCTGGAAACACCATATATTTT.

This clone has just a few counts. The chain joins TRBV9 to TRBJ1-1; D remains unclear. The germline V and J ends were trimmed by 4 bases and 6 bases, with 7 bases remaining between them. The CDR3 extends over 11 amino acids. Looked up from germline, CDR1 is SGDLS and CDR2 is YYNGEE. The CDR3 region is CASSPQSEAFF. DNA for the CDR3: TGTGCCAGCAGCCCTCAGTCTGAAGCTTTCTTT. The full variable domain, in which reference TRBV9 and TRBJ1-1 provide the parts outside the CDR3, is DSGVTQTPKHLITATGQRVTLRCSPRSGDLSVYWYQQSLDQGLQFLIQYYNGEERAKGNILERFSAQQFPDLHSELNLSSLELGDSALYFCASSPQSEAFFGQGTRLTVV.

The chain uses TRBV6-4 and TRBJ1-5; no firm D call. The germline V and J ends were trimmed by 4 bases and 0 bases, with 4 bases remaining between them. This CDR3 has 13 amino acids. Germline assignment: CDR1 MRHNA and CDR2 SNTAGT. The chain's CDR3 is CASSARSNQPQHF. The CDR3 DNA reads TGTGCCAGCAGTGCGCGTAGCAATCAGCCCCAGCATTTT.

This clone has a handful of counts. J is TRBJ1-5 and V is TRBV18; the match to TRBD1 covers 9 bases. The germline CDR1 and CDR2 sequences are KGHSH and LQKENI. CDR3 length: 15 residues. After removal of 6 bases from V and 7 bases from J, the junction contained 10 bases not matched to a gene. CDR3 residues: CASSWTGVTLQPQHF. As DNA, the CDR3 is TGTGCCAGCTCGTGGACAGGGGTAACGTTGCAGCCCCAGCATTTT.

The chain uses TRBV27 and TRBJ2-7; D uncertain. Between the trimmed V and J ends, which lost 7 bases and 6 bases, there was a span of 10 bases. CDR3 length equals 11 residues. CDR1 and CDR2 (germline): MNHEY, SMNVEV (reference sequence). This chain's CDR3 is CASTLSCEQYF. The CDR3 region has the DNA TGTGCCAGCACCCTAAGCTGCGAGCAGTACTTC.

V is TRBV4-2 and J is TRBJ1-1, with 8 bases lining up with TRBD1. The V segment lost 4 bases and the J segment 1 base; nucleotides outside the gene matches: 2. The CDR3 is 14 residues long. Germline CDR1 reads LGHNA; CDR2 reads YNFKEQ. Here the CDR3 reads CASSPGQENTEAFF. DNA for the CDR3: TGTGCCAGCAGCCCGGGACAGGAGAACACTGAAGCTTTCTTT.

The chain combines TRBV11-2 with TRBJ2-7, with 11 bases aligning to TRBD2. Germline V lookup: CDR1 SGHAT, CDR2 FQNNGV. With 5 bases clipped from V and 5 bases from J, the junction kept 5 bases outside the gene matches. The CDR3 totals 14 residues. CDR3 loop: CASSRLAGYNEQYF. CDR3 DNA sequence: TGTGCCAGCAGCCGACTAGCGGGGTATAACGAGCAGTACTTC.

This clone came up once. CDR3 amino acids: CASSFWQGATDTQYF. CDR3 coding DNA: TGTGCCAGCAGCTTTTGGCAGGGGGCCACAGATACGCAGTATTTT. The gene calls are TRBV11-2 and TRBJ2-3; TRBD1 matches 8 bases. V shed 3 bases and J 2 bases; nucleotides not matched to a gene: 4. Germline V gene sequence: CDR1 SGHAT, CDR2 FQNNGV. CDR3 length equals 15 residues.

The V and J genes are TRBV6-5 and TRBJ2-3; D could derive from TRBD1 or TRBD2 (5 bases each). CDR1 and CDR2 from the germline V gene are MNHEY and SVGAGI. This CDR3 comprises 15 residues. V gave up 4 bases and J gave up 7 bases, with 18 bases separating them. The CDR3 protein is CASSFTGTTVNTQYF. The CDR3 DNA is TGTGCCAGCAGTTTCACCGGGACCACGGTGAATACGCAGTATTTT.

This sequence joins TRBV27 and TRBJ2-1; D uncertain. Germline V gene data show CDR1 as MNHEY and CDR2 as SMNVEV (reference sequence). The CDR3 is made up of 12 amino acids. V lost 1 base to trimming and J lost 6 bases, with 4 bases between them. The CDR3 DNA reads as TGTGCCAGCAGTTTATTTCCCAATGAGCAGTTCTTC. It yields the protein CASSLFPNEQFF.

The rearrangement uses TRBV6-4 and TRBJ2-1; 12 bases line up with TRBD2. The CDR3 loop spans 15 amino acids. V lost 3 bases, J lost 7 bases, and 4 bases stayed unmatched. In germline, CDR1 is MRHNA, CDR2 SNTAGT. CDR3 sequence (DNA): TGTGCCAGCAGTGAACTAGCGGGGGGTAGTAATGAGCAGTTCTTC. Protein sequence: CASSELAGGSNEQFF.

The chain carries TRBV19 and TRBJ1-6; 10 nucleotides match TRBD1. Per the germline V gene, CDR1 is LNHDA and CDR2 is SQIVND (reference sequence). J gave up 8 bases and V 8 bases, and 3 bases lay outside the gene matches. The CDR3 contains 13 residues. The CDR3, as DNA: TGTGCCAGTTCCGACAGGGGGCATTCACCCCTCCACTTT. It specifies CASSDRGHSPLHF.

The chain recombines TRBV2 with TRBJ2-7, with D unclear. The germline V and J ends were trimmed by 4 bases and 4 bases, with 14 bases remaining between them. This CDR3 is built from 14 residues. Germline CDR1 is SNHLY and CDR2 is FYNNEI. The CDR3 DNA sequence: TGTGCCAGCAGTGTTGGCAGGTTAGGGTACGAGCAGTACTTC. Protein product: CASSVGRLGYEQYF.